This T cell receptor beta chain was obtained from a study of vaccination effects on CD4 cells after COVID-19 (dated 2022 in TCRdb). At the level of the whole study: To identify antigen-specific CD4+ T cell clonotypes by their expansion, the ViraFEST assay first stimulated PBMC with viral peptide pools and then applied TCR sequencing. Participants received two doses of either the BNT162b2 or the mRNA-1273 mRNA SARS-CoV-2 vaccine. About 2.2 million PBMC per well were cultured in IMDM with around 5% human AB serum, 10 IU/ml IL-2 and gentamicin, plus 10 ug/ml peptides. SARS-CoV-2 spike-specific CD4+ TCR repertoires from before and after mRNA vaccination were compared in COVID-19 convalescent patients and in infection-naive vaccine recipients. Altogether, about 10 COVID-19 convalescent patients and 4 SARS-CoV-2-naive healthy vaccine recipients made up the full study. The Oncomine TCR Beta short-read assay on an Illumina iSeq 100 was used to sequence cultures from other donors in the study. The research as a whole found: The study was limited by a small number of convalescent patients, and early post-infection timepoints were lacking. At late post-vaccination timepoints, both infection-induced and vaccine-induced clones showed marked clonal contraction, consistent with waning T cell responses. Among healthy vaccine recipients, nearly all vaccine-induced clones were SARS-CoV-2 mono-reactive, and only 1 of 255 was cross-reactive with common cold coronaviruses.

Concerning this clone: The antigen this receptor binds is unknown. No base quality values were provided; no much bigger clone lies one nucleotide off.

The CDR3 contains 15 residues, cysteine and phenylalanine counted. Only CDR3 DNA is held: 45 bases, read in frame from base 1. The germline V end is reduced by 4 bases and the J end by 4 bases; junction bases left unmatched: 5. CDR1 is given as SGHNT and CDR2 as YYREEE, both from the germline V gene (reference sequence). Libraries were built with the immunoSEQ multiplex PCR assay. DNA from the CD4+ T cells that had been cultured and isolated underwent TCR beta CDR3 sequencing. The authors' pipeline ran thus. Non-productive TCR sequences were discarded, and reads were trimmed to the CDR3 region, with only CDR3s of 7 or more amino acids retained. The MANAFEST web app was used to pick out antigen-specific clonotypes by comparing their expansion in peptide wells with that in reference cultures. For clones to be considered positive, expansion at FDR<0.05 versus reference and all other wells, an odds ratio above 5, and a frequency above 0.1% in two replicate wells were required. Clonotypes significantly expanded in SARS-CoV-2 spike wells and in at least one common cold coronavirus spike condition were defined as cross-reactive. Levenshtein distance calculated with the stringdist R package was used to assess CDR3 similarity, and unrooted trees were constructed with ape in R 3.6.1. TCRdb took this table from immuneACCESS and kept in-frame rearrangements with V and J called. Such tables lack part of the clones; where checked against another copy, unresolved V genes explain under half of the gap, and the rest is unexplained. That table gives V, J and clone size, and the DNA gave D and trimming. The sample has around 30,000 clones on record, over 55% of them singletons. Together, the top ten hold under 10% of the sample.

After about 9 days of culture, CD4+ T cells were isolated with the EasySep CD4+ T cell isolation kit. None of the healthy vaccine recipients had a prior SARS-CoV-2 infection, which was confirmed by nucleocapsid antibody tests that came back negative both before and after vaccination. On days 3 and 7, half of the culture medium was replaced with fresh IL-2-containing medium. Unless noted otherwise, every peptide stimulation condition was cultured in triplicate wells. Using Ficoll-Paque Plus gradient centrifugation, PBMC were separated from whole blood and then either used fresh or cryopreserved at -140C. Genomic DNA was extracted from cultured CD4+ T cells with the QIAamp micro DNA kit.

The sequenced sample was CD4+ T cells from PBMCs cultured without peptide, obtained before COVID-19 vaccination. The TCR comes from a human donor who received a COVID-19 vaccine. Here the chain combines TRBV5-4 and TRBJ2-5; TRBD2 agrees with 12 junctional bases. This receptor has the CDR3 CASSPLAGGGETQYF. The bases read TGTGCCAGCAGCCCCCTAGCGGGGGGGGGAGAGACCCAGTACTTC.